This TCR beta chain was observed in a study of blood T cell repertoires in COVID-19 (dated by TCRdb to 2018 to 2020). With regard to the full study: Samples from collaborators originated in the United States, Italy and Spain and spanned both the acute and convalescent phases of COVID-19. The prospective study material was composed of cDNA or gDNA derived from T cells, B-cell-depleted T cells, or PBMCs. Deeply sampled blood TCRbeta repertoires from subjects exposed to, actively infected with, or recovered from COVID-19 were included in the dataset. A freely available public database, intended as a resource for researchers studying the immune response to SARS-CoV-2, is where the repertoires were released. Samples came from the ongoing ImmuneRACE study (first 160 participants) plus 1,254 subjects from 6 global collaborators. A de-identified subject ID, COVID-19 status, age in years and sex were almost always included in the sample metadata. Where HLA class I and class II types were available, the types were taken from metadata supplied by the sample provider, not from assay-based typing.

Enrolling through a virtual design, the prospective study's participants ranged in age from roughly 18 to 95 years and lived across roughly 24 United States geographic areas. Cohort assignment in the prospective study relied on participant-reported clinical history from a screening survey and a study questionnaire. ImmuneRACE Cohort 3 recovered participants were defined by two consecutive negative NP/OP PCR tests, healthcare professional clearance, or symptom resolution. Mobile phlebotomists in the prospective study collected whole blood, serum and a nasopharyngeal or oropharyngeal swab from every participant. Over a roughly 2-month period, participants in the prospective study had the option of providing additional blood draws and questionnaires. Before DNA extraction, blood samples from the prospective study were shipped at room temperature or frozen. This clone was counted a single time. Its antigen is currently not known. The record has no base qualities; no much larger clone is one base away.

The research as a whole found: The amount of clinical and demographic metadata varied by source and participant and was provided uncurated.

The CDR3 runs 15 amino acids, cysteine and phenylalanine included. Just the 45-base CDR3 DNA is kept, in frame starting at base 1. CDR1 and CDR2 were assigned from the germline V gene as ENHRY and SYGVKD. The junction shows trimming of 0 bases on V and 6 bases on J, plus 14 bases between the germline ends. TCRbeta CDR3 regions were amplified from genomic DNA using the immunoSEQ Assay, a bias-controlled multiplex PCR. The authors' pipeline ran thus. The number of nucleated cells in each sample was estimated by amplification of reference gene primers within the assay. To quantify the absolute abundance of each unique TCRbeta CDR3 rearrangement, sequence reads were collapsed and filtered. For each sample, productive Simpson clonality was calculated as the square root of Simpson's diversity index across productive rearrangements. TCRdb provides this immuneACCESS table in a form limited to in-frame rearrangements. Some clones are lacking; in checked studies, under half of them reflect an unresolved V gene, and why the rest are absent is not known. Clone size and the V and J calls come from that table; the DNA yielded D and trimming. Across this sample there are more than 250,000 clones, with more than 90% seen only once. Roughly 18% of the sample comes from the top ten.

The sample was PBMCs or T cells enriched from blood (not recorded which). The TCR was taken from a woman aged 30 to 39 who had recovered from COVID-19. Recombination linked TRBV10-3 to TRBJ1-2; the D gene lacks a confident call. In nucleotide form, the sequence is TGTGCCATCAGTGAGTCTGACACCCCATCTGATGGCTACACCTTC. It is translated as CAISESDTPSDGYTF.